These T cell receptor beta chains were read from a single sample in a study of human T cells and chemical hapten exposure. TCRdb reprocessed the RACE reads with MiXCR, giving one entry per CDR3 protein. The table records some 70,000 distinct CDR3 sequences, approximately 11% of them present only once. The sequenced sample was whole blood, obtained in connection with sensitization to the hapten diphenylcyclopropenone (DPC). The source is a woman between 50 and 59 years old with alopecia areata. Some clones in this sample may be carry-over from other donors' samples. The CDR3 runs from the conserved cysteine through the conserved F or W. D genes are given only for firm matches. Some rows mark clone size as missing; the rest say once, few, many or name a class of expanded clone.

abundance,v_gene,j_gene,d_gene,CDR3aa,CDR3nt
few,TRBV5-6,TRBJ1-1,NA,CASSLFSPTEAFF,TGTGCCAGCAGCTTGTTTAGTCCCACTGAAGCTTTCTTT
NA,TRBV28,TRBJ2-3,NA,CASSPRLDVGDTQYF,TGTGCCAGCAGTCCGCGACTGGATGTGGGGGATACGCAGTATTTT
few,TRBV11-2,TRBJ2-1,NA,CASSLDFLREQFF,TGTGCCAGCAGCTTAGATTTTTTGCGGGAGCAGTTCTTC
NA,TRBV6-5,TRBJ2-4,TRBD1,CASSMDRVDIQYF,TGTGCCAGCAGTATGGACAGGGTCGACATTCAGTACTTC
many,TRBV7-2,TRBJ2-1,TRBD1,CASSSRGFALSYNEQFF,TGTGCCAGCAGCTCCAGGGGGTTCGCGTTATCCTACAATGAGCAGTTCTTC
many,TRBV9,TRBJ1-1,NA,CASSVDAATNTEAFF,TGTGCCAGCAGCGTAGATGCAGCCACGAACACTGAAGCTTTCTTT
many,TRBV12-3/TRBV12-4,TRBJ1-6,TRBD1,CASSFQGDSPLHF,TGTGCCAGCAGTTTTCAGGGGGATTCACCCCTCCACTTT
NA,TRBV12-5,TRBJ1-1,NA,CASGFTTHSVNTEAFF,TGTGCTAGTGGTTTTACAACTCACTCAGTGAACACTGAAGCTTTCTTT
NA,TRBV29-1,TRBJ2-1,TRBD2,CSSRRGGSMNEQFF,TGCAGCTCTAGGCGGGGCGGGAGTATGAATGAGCAGTTCTTC
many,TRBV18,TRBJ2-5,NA,CASSPGSIQETQYF,TGTGCCAGCTCACCCGGCTCGATCCAAGAGACCCAGTACTTC
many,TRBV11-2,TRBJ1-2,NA,CASSSGIRENYGYTF,TGTGCCAGCAGCTCAGGGATCAGGGAGAACTATGGCTACACCTTC
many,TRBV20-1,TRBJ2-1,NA,CSAKYSYNEQFF,TGCAGTGCTAAGTACTCCTACAATGAGCAGTTCTTC
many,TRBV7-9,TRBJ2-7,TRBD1,CASSVTGQTYEQYF,TGTGCCAGCAGCGTAACGGGACAGACCTACGAGCAGTACTTC
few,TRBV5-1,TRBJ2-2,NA,CASSLGLPNTGELFF,TGCGCCAGCAGCTTGGGGCTTCCGAACACCGGGGAGCTGTTTTTT
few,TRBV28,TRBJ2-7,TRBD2,CASSLSGMGQYF,TGTGCCAGCAGTTTAAGCGGGATGGGGCAGTACTTC
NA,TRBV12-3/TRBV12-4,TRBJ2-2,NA,CASSSPGELFF,TGTGCCAGCAGTTCTCCCGGGGAGCTGTTTTTT
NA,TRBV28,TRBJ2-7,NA,CAAGGGPSYEQYF,TGTGCAGCAGGGGGAGGGCCCTCCTACGAGCAGTACTTC
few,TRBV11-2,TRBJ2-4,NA,CASSPTRNRAKNIQYF,TGTGCCAGCAGCCCCACGAGAAATAGAGCCAAAAACATTCAGTACTTC
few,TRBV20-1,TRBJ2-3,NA,CSATLGADTQYF,TGCAGTGCTACCTTAGGGGCGGATACGCAGTATTTT
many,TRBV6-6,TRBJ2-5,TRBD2,CASSKEREGGETQYF,TGTGCCAGCAGTAAAGAGCGGGAGGGTGGTGAGACCCAGTACTTC
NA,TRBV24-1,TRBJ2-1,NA,CAIRTDYNEQFF,TGTGCCATCCGGACAGACTACAATGAGCAGTTCTTC
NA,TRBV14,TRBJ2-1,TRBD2,CVSSHPAGGPNEQFF,TGTGTCAGCAGCCATCCAGCGGGGGGGCCCAATGAGCAGTTCTTC
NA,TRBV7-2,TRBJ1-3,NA,CASSSSPGSVSGNTIYF,TGTGCCAGCAGCTCATCCCCTGGGTCAGTCTCTGGAAACACCATATATTTT
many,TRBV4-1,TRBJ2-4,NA,CASGRETKNIQYF,TGCGCCAGCGGAAGGGAAACCAAAAACATTCAGTACTTC
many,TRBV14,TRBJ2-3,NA,CASSQVGADTQYF,TGTGCCAGCAGCCAAGTCGGGGCAGATACGCAGTATTTT
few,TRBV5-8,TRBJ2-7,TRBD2,CASSLQLAGQEQYF,TGTGCCAGCAGCTTGCAGCTAGCGGGACAGGAGCAGTACTTC
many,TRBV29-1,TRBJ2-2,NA,CSVVALRTGELFF,TGCAGCGTTGTGGCACTCCGGACCGGGGAGCTGTTTTTT
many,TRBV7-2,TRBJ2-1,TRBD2,CASSLSSGGYNEQFF,TGTGCCAGCAGCTTATCTAGCGGGGGCTACAATGAGCAGTTCTTC
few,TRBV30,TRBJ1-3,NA,CAAPGQFTGNTIYF,TGTGCTGCACCGGGACAATTCACTGGAAACACCATATATTTT
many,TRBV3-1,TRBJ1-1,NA,CASSQTKGTEAFF,TGTGCCAGCAGCCAAACTAAGGGCACTGAAGCTTTCTTT
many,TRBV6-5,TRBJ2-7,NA,CASSYKGGSGYEQYF,TGTGCCAGCAGCTACAAGGGGGGTTCGGGCTACGAGCAGTACTTC
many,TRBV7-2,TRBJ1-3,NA,CASSLGWGANGNTIYF,TGTGCCAGCAGCTTAGGTTGGGGGGCGAATGGAAACACCATATATTTT
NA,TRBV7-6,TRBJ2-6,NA,CASSPERSFYSGANVLTF,TGTGCCAGCAGCCCGGAGCGCAGCTTCTACTCTGGGGCCAACGTCCTGACTTTC
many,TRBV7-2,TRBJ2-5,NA,CASSSGRVPQETQYF,TGTGCCAGCAGTTCGGGAAGGGTCCCCCAAGAGACCCAGTACTTC
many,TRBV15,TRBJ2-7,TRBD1,CATSRGTGTGNPYEQYF,TGTGCCACCAGCAGAGGCACCGGGACAGGGAACCCCTACGAGCAGTACTTC
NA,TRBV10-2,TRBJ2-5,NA,CASSDLRETQYF,TGCGCCAGTTCGGACCTCAGGGAGACCCAGTACTTC
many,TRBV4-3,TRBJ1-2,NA,CASSRGRDGNYGYTF,TGCGCCAGCAGCCGAGGAAGGGACGGTAACTATGGCTACACCTTC
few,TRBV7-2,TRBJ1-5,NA,CASSFTGTPVSNQPQHF,TGTGCCAGCAGCTTTACCGGGACCCCCGTTAGCAATCAGCCCCAGCATTTT
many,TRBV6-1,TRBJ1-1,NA,CASRPGGQNTEAFF,TGTGCCAGCAGGCCCGGCGGGCAGAACACTGAAGCTTTCTTT
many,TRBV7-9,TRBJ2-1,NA,CASSFSIHNEQFF,TGTGCCAGCAGCTTTAGCATCCACAATGAGCAGTTCTTC
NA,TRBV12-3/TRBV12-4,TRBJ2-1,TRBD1,CASSLALGTGGDEQFF,TGTGCCAGCAGTTTAGCGCTAGGGACAGGGGGCGATGAGCAGTTCTTC